Included here is one T cell receptor (beta chain) sequence, with context. Its antigen is unidentified. The sample comes from a study of T cell responses to AZD1222 COVID-19 vaccine. Points from the study as a whole: The donors showed a predominance of white British ancestry and of females, with possible underestimation of clonal diversity. At baseline, just 5 or 6 AZD1222 recipients tested seropositive. Increases in Spike-specific TCR breadth and depth were seen after two AZD1222 doses. Repertoire sampling was restricted to post-peak T cell response timepoints.

Some clones are missing from TCRdb's copy, which holds only in-frame ones; the method was immunoSEQ multiplex PCR. The repertoire has around 100,000 clones, about 90% of them found once; the top ten carry about 8%. The length of the CDR3 is 13 residues. The germline V gene encodes CDR1 LNHNV and CDR2 YYDKDF (reference sequence). The V and J ends lost 5 bases and 9 bases respectively, with 14 bases between them. The source is an adult in good health. The chain employs TRBV15 and TRBJ1-5; a weak D match, TRBD1 (5 bases). The sequences come from peripheral blood, collected on day 0 of AZD1222 vaccination. The CDR3 nucleotides are TGTGCCACCAGCGGTACAGGTATTAGGCCCCAGCATTTT. Protein sequence: CATSGTGIRPQHF.